This T cell receptor (beta chain) was recorded in a study of vaccination effects on CD4 cells after COVID-19. Study findings and constraints: Few convalescent patients were studied, and early post-infection samples were lacking.

On this clone: Its specificity is not known.

Antigen-specific CD4+ T cells were expanded (with viral peptide pools) by the ViraFEST assay ahead of sequencing. On roughly day 10 of culture, CD4+ T cells were separated out. The infection with SARS-CoV-2 (confirmed by PCR) occurred in this person between March and December 2020. They grew roughly 2 million PBMC in each well, adding 10 IU/ml IL-2 and 7.5 to 10 ug/ml peptides. A half-medium replacement with IL-2 medium was carried out on days 3 and 7. The CDR3 consists of 14 residues. The germline V gene encodes CDR1 DFQATT and CDR2 SNEGSKA (reference sequence). The V end was cut by 3 bases, the J end by 4 bases, with 15 bases between. Here immunoSEQ multiplex PCR was the method, and the copy in TCRdb shows in-frame clones only, minus some. The table includes 20,000 to 30,000 clones, roughly 77% detected once.

This sample comprised CD4+ T cells from PBMCs cultured with HCoV-NL63 spike peptides, obtained before COVID-19 vaccination. The chain is built from TRBV20-1 and TRBJ2-5; possible D gene TRBD2, 5 bases. This TCR was recovered from a human donor who had a prior SARS-CoV-2 infection. CDR3 region: CSASSRTLTETQYF. In DNA form, the CDR3 reads TGCAGTGCTAGTTCCCGGACTCTGACAGAGACCCAGTACTTC.